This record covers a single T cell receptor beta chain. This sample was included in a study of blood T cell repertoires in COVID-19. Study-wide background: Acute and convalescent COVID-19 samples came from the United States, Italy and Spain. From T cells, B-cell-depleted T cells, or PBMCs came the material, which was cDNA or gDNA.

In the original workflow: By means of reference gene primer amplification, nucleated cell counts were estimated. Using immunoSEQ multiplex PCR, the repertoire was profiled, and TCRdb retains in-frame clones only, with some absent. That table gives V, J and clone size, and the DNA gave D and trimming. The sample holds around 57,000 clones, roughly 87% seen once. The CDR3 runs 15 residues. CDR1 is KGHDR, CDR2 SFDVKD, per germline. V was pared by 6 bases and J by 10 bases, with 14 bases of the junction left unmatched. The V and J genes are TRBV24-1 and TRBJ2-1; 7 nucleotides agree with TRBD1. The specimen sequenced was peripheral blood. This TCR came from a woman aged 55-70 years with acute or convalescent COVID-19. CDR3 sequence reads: CATSPTVTGAGEQFF. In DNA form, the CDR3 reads TGTGCCACCAGTCCCACCGTTACAGGGGCAGGCGAGCAGTTCTTC.